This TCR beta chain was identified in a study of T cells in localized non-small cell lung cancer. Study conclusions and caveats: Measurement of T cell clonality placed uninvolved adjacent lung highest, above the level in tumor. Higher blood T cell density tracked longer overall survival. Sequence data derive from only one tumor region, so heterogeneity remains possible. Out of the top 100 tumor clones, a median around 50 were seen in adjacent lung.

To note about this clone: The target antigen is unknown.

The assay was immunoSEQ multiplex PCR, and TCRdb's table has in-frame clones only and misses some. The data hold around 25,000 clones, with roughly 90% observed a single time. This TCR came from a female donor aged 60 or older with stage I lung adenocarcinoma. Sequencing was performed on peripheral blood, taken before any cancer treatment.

The CDR3 loop reads CASRASNGPSTDTQYF. DNA of the CDR3: TGTGCCAGCAGGGCATCTAACGGTCCTAGCACAGATACGCAGTATTTT. V usage is TRBV2 and J usage is TRBJ2-3; D unclear. Germline CDR1 SNHLY, CDR2 FYNNEI. The V gene lost 6 bases and the J gene lost 0 bases, with 16 bases spanning the gap. There are 16 residues in the CDR3.